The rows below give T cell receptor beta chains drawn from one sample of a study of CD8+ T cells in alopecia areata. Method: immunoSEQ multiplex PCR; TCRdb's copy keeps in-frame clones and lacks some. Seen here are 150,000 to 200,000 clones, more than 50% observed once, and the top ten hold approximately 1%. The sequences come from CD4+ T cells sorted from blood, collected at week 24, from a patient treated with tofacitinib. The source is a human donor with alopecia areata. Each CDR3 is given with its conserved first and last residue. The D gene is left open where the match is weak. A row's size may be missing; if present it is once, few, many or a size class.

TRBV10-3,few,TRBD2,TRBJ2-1,CAISNTSAWLFF,TGTGCCATCAGTAACACTAGCGCCTGGCTGTTCTTC
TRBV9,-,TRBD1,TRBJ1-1,CASSADTGVNTEAFF,TGTGCCAGCAGCGCCGACACAGGGGTTAACACTGAAGCTTTCTTT
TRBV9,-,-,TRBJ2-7,CASSVSPDSPYEQYF,TGTGCCAGCAGCGTATCCCCGGACAGTCCCTACGAGCAGTACTTC
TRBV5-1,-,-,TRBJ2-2,CASSSGVGRVGNTGELFF,TGCGCCAGCAGCTCCGGGGTGGGGCGTGTTGGGAACACCGGGGAGCTGTTTTTT
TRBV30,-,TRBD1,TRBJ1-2,CAWRPTGAKGYTF,TGTGCCTGGAGACCGACAGGGGCGAAAGGCTACACCTTC
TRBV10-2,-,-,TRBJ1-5,CASRTDSFNQPQHF,TGCGCCAGCAGAACCGACAGTTTCAATCAGCCCCAGCATTTT
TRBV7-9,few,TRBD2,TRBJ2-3,CASSFTSGGRADTQYF,TGTGCCAGCAGCTTTACTAGCGGGGGACGGGCAGATACGCAGTATTTT
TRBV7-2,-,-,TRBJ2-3,CASSLEDTQYF,TGTGCCAGCAGCTTAGAGGATACGCAGTATTTT
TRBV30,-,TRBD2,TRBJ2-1,CAWSGAGGRYNEQFF,TGTGCCTGGAGTGGTGCGGGGGGACGTTACAATGAGCAGTTCTTC
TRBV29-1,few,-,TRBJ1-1,CSVEKGRMNTEAFF,TGCAGCGTTGAAAAGGGCAGGATGAACACTGAAGCTTTCTTT
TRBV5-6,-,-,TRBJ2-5,CASSPPQGSGVTQYF,TGTGCCAGCAGCCCTCCTCAAGGGTCGGGGGTGACCCAGTACTTC
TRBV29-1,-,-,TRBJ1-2,CSVTQGTTYYGYTF,TGCAGCGTCACTCAGGGGACGACCTACTATGGCTACACCTTC
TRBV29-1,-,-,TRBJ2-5,CSVEIGVETQYF,TGCAGCGTTGAAATCGGGGTTGAGACCCAGTACTTC
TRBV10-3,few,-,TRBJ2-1,CAISGRSRQYNEQFF,TGTGCCATCAGTGGTCGATCGCGGCAGTACAATGAGCAGTTCTTC
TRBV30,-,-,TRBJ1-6,CALGLLSSPLHF,TGTGCCTTGGGACTGCTGAGTTCACCCCTCCACTTT
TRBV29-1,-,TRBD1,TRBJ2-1,CSVTGATQFF,TGCAGCGTGACAGGGGCCACGCAGTTCTTC
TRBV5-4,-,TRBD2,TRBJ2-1,CASSTTSGVTDNEQFF,TGTGCCAGCAGCACGACTAGCGGCGTGACGGACAATGAGCAGTTCTTC
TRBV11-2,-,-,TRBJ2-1,CASSLVEGTTYNEQFF,TGTGCCAGCAGCTTAGTGGAGGGTACTACCTACAATGAGCAGTTCTTC
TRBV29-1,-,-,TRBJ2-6,CSVGVSGANVLTF,TGCAGCGTTGGAGTCTCTGGGGCCAACGTCCTGACTTTC
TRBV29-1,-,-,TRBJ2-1,CSVEVRNRVSEQFF,TGCAGCGTTGAAGTTCGAAACAGGGTCAGTGAGCAGTTCTTC
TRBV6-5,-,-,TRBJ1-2,CASTPTGQGLYGYTF,TGTGCCAGCACCCCTACGGGGCAGGGCCTGTATGGCTACACCTTC
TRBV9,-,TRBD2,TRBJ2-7,CASSATSAPYEQYF,TGTGCCAGCAGCGCGACTAGCGCACCCTACGAGCAGTACTTC
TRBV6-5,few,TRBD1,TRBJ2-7,CASISTGMGYEQYF,TGTGCCAGCATATCGACAGGGATGGGCTACGAGCAGTACTTC
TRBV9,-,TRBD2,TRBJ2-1,CASSVERGYNEQFF,TGTGCCAGCAGCGTAGAGCGGGGGTACAATGAGCAGTTCTTC
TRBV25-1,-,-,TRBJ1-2,CASSEIGDGYTF,TGTGCCAGCAGTGAAATAGGGGATGGCTACACCTTC
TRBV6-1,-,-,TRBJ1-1,CASSEGRNTEAFF,TGTGCCAGCAGTGAGGGACGGAACACTGAAGCTTTCTTT
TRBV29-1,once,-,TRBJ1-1,CSVVLGGFGTEAFF,TGCAGCGTTGTCCTCGGAGGATTTGGCACTGAAGCTTTCTTT
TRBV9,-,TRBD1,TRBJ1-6,CASSSRQGLNSPLHF,TGTGCCAGCAGCTCCAGACAGGGGCTTAATTCACCCCTCCACTTT
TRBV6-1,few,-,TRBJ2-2,CASTPGGANTGELFF,TGTGCCAGCACCCCGGGGGGCGCGAACACCGGGGAGCTGTTTTTT
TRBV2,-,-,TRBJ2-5,CASTGGETQYF,TGTGCCAGCACGGGCGGGGAGACCCAGTACTTC
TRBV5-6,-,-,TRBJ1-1,CASSFGPPNRVNTEAFF,TGTGCCAGCAGCTTCGGACCACCCAACAGGGTGAACACTGAAGCTTTCTTT
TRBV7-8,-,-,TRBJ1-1,CASSLRLNTEAFF,TGTGCCAGCAGCTTACGACTGAACACTGAAGCTTTCTTT